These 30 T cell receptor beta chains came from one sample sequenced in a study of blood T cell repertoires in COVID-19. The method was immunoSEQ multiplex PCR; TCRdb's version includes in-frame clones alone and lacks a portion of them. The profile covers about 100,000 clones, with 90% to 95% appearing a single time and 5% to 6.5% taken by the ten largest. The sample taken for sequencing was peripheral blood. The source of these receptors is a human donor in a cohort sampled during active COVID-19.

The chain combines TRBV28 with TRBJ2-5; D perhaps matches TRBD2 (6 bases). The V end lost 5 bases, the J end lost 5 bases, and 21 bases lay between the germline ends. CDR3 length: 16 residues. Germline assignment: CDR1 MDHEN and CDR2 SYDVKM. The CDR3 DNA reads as TGTGCCAGCAGTCCCCGACCGGGACTCAATCGGGAGACCCAGTACTTC. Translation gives CASSPRPGLNRETQYF.

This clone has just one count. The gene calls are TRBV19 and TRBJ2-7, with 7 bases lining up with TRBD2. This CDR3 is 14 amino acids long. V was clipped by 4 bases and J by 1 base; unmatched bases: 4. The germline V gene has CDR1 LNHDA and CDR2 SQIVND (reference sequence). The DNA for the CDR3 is TGTGCCAGTAGTAGCGGGGGACCATCCTACGAGCAGTACTTC. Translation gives CASSSGGPSYEQYF.

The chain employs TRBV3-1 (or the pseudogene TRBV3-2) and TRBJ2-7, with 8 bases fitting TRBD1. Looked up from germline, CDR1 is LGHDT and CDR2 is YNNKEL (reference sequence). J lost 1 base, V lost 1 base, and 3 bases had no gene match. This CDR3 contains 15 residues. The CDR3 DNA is TGTGCCAGCAGCCAAGGGGACAGGCCATCCTACGAGCAGTACTTC. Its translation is CASSQGDRPSYEQYF.

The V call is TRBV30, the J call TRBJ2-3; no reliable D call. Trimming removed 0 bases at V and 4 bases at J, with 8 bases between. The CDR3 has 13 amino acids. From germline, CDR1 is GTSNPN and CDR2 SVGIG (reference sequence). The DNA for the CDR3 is TGTGCCTGGAGTGTGATCCGAGCAGATACGCAGTATTTT. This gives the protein CAWSVIRADTQYF.

The CDR3 here is CASRTGGRKGYTF. CDR3 DNA sequence: TGTGCCAGCAGGACAGGGGGTAGGAAAGGCTACACCTTC. This chain uses TRBV28 with TRBJ1-2, with 9 bases lining up with TRBD1. CDR3 length equals 13 residues. The V and J ends lost 6 bases and 8 bases, in that order; junction bases with no gene match: 7. CDR1 and CDR2 (germline): MDHEN, SYDVKM.

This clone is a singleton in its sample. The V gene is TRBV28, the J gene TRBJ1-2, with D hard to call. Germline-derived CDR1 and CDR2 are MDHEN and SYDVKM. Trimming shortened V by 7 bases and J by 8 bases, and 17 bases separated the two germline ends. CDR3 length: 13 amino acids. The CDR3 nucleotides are TGTGCCAGCAAAACTGGGCGGGTAGAAGGCTACACCTTC. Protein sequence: CASKTGRVEGYTF.

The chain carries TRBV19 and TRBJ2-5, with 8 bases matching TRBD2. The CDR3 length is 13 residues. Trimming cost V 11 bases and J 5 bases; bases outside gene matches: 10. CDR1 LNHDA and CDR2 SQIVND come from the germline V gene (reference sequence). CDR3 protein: CASNSGNRETQYF. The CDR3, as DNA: TGTGCCTCTAATAGCGGGAACCGGGAGACCCAGTACTTC. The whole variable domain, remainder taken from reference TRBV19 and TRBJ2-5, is DGGITQSPKYLFRKEGQNVTLSCEQNLNHDAMYWYRQDPGQGLRLIYYSQIVNDFQKGDIAEGYSVSREKKESFPLTVTSAQKNPTAFYLCASNSGNRETQYFGPGTRLLVL.

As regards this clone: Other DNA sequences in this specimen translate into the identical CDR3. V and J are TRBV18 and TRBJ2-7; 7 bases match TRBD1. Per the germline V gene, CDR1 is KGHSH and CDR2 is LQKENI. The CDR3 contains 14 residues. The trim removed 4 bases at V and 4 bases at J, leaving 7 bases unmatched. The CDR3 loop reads CASSLQGNWYEQYF. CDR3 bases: TGTGCCAGCTCACTACAGGGGAATTGGTACGAGCAGTACTTC. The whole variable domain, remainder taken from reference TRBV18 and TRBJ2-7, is NAGVMQNPRHLVRRRGQEARLRCSPMKGHSHVYWYRQLPEEGLKFMVYLQKENIIDESGMPKERFSAEFPKEGPSILRIQQVVRGDSAAYFCASSLQGNWYEQYFGPGTRLTVT.

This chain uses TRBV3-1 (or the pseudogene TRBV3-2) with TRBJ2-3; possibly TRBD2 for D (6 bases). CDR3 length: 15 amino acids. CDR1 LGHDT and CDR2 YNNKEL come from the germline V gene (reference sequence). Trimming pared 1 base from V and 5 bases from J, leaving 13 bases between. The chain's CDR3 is CASSQGLESRDTQYF. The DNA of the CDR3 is TGTGCCAGCAGCCAAGGACTAGAATCCAGAGATACGCAGTATTTT.

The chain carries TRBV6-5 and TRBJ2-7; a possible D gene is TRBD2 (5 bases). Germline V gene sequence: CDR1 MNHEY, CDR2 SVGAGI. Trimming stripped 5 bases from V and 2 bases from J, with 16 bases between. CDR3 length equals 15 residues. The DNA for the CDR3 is TGTGCCAGCAGTCCTCTGCGGGCCCAAACCTACGAGCAGTACTTC. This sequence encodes CASSPLRAQTYEQYF.

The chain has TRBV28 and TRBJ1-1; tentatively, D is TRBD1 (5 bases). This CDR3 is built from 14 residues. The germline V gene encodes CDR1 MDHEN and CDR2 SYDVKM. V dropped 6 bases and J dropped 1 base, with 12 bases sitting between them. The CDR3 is CASRTALQNTEAFF. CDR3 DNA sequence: TGTGCCAGCAGGACAGCACTACAGAACACTGAAGCTTTCTTT.

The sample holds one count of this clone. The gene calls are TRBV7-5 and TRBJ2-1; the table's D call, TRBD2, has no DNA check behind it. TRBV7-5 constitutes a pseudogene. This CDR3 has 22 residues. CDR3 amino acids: CARSLVDFKGVVLAGPYNEQFF. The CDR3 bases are TGTGCCAGAAGCTTAGTCGATTTTAAGGGAGTGGTACTAGCGGGGCCCTACAATGAGCAGTTCTTC.

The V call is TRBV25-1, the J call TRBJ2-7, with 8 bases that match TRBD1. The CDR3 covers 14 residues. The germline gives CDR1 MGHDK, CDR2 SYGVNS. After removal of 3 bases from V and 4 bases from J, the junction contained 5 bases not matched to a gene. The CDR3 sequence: CASSDSDRVYEQYF. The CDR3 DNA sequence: TGTGCCAGCAGTGACTCGGACAGGGTATACGAGCAGTACTTC.

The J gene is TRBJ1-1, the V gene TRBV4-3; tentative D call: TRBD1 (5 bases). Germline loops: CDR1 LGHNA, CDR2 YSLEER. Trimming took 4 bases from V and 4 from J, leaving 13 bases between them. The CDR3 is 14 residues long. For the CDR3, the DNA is TGCGCCAGCAGCCCCGCGGTCGGGGGCACTGAAGCTTTCTTT. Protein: CASSPAVGGTEAFF.

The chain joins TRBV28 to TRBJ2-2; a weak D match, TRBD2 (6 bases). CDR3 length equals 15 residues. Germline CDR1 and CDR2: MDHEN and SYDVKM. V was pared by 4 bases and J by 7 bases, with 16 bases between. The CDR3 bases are TGTGCCAGCAGTTCCCAGACTAGTCGACTCGGGGAGCTGTTTTTT. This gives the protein CASSSQTSRLGELFF.

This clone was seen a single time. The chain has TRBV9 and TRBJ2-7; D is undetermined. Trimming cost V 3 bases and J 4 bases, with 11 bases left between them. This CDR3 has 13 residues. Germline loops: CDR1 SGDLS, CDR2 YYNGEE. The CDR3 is CASSARGGYEQYF. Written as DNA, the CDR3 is TGTGCCAGCAGCGCTAGAGGTGGTTACGAGCAGTACTTC.

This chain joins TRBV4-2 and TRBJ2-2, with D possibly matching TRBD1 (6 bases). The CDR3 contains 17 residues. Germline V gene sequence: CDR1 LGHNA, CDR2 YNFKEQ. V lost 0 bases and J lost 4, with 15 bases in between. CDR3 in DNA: TGTGCCAGCAGCCAAGACTACAGGGTTGGTGGCACCGGGGAGCTGTTTTTT. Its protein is CASSQDYRVGGTGELFF.

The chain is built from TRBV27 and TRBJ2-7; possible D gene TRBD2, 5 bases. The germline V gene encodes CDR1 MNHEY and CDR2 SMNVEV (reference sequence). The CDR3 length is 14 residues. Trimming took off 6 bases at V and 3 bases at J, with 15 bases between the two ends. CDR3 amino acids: CASSPRQRSYEQYF. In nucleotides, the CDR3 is TGTGCCAGCAGCCCGCGGCAGCGGAGCTACGAGCAGTACTTC.

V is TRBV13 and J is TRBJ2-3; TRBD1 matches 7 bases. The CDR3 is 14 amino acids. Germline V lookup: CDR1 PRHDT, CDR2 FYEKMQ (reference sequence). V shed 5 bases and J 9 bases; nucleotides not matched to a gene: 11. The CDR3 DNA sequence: TGTGCCAGCAGCCCGCCGAGGACAGGAGGAACGCAGTATTTT. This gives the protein CASSPPRTGGTQYF.

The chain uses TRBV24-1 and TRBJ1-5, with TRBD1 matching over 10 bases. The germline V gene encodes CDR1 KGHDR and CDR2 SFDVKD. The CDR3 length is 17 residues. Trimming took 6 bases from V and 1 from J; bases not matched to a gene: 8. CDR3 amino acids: CATSKLTGGKSNQPQHF. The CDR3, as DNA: TGTGCCACCAGTAAACTGACAGGGGGCAAAAGCAATCAGCCCCAGCATTTT.

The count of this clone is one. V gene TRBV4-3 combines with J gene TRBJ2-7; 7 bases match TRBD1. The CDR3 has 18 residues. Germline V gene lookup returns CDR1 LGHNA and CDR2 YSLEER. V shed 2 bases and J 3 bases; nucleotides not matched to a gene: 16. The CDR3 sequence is CASSQYPTSRDSNYEQYF. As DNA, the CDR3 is TGCGCCAGCAGCCAATATCCCACCTCCAGGGACAGCAACTACGAGCAGTACTTC.

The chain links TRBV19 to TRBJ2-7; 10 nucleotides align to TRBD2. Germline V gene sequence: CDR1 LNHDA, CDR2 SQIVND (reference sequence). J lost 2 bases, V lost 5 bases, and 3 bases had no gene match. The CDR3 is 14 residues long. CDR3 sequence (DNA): TGTGCCAGTAGTTATAGCGGGAGGACCTACGAGCAGTACTTC. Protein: CASSYSGRTYEQYF.

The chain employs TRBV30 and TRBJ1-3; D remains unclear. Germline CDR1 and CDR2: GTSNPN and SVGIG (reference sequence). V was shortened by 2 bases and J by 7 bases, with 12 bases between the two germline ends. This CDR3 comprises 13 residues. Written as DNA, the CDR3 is TGTGCCTGGAGTCCACCCATGGAGAACACCATATATTTT. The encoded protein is CAWSPPMENTIYF. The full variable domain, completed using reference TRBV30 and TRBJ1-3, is SQTIHQWPATLVQPVGSPLSLECTVEGTSNPNLYWYRQAAGRGLQLLFYSVGIGQISSEVPQNLSASRPQDRQFILSSKKLLLSDSGFYLCAWSPPMENTIYFGEGSWLTVV.

The CDR3 nucleotides read TGTGCCAGCCTGAAGACAGGACGAAGCACAGATACGCAGTATTTT. Translating gives CASLKTGRSTDTQYF. The rearrangement uses TRBV6-5 and TRBJ2-3; perhaps TRBD1 as D (6 bases). The germline gives CDR1 MNHEY, CDR2 SVGAGI. The CDR3 sequence is 15 residues long. With 8 bases removed from V and 0 bases from J, the gap between germline ends came to 15 bases.

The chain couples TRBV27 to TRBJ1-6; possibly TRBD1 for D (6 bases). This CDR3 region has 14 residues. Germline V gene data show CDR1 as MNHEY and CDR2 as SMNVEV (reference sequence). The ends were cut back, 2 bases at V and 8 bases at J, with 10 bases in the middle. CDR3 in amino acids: CASSLTGWYSPLHF. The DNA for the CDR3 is TGTGCCAGCAGTTTAACAGGGTGGTATTCACCCCTCCACTTT.

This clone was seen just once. CDR3 amino acids: CATSRDDFGGGRDEQFF. Written as DNA, the CDR3 is TGTGCCACCAGCAGGGATGACTTCGGCGGGGGTAGGGATGAGCAGTTCTTC. J is TRBJ2-1 and V is TRBV15, with TRBD2 matching 7 bases. Germline V CDR1 and CDR2: LNHNV, YYDKDF (reference sequence). V gave up 3 bases and J gave up 8 bases; unmatched junction bases: 16. This CDR3 spans 17 amino acids.

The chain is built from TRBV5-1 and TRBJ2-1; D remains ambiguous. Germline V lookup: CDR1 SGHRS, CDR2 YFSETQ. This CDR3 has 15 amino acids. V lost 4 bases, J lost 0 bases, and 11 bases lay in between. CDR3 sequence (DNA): TGCGCCAGCAGCCTAGTCGATAGCTCCTACAATGAGCAGTTCTTC. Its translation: CASSLVDSSYNEQFF.

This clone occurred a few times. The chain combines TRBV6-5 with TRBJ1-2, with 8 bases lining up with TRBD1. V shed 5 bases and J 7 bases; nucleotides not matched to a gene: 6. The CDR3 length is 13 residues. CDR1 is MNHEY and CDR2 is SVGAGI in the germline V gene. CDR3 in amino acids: CASSPRTGFGYTF. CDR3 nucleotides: TGTGCCAGCAGTCCACGGACAGGGTTTGGCTACACCTTC.

CDR3 protein: CASSRPSSGGVDNEQFF. The CDR3 region has the DNA TGTGCCAGCAGCCGCCCCTCTAGCGGGGGGGTGGACAATGAGCAGTTCTTC. The chain employs TRBV4-2 and TRBJ2-1; 12 bases agree with TRBD2. The CDR3 length is 17 residues. The germline gives CDR1 LGHNA, CDR2 YNFKEQ. Trimming removed 4 bases from V and 5 bases from J; junction bases left unmatched: 9.

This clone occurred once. The CDR3 sequence: CASSQVRSSYNSPLHF. CDR3 sequence (DNA): TGTGCCAGCAGCCAAGTAAGGAGCTCCTATAATTCACCCCTCCACTTT. This chain links TRBV4-2 with TRBJ1-6; no clear D. V gave up 1 base and J gave up 0 bases, with 7 bases separating them. The germline V gene has CDR1 LGHNA and CDR2 YNFKEQ. The CDR3 is made up of 16 amino acids.